A single T cell receptor beta chain is shown here with its context. One junction end disagrees with the germline gene, perhaps due to a read error. This sample stems from a study of blood T cell repertoires in COVID-19. As for the study in general: The United States, Italy and Spain supplied acute and convalescent COVID-19 samples. T cells, B-cell-depleted T cells, or PBMCs supplied cDNA or gDNA.

Per the authors' pipeline: Amplification from reference gene primers served as the basis for estimated nucleated cell counts. Generated by immunoSEQ multiplex PCR, the TCRdb table keeps only in-frame clones and is missing some. V, J and clone size are those of that table, while D and trimming were read from the DNA. Of under 250,000 clones in the sample, 89% were seen once. CDR1 is LNHDA and CDR2 is SQIVND in the germline V gene (reference sequence). The CDR3 covers 11 residues. The clonotype comes from a woman aged 40 to 50 with acute or convalescent COVID-19. The specimen sequenced was peripheral blood. V and J are TRBV19 and TRBJ2-5; D call uncertain. In DNA form, the CDR3 reads TGTGCCAGTAGTACGGCTGAGACTCAGTACTTC. Protein: CASSTAETQYF.